This record concerns one TCR beta chain sequence. This record belongs to a study of PD-L1 blockade in urothelial cancer. Across the whole study: Chemotherapy regimens numbering 0 to 3 had been given to patients. Analyzed time points were 3 weeks (second dose) and 6 weeks after therapy began. Typically, measured as a median, blood samples had 140,000 or so T cells.

The time point here: peripheral blood 6 weeks after treatment start. Patients' cancers were locally advanced or metastatic urothelial carcinomas. There are 15 residues in the CDR3. The V and J ends lost 3 bases and 8 bases, in that order; junction bases with no gene match: 3. Germline CDR1 is MDHEN and CDR2 is SYDVKM. TCRdb keeps only in-frame clones here, not all; method: immunoSEQ multiplex PCR. The table lists around 62,000 clones, around nine tenths of them singletons, with 10% to 12% in the top ten. This clonotype was sampled from a man in his fifties or sixties with urothelial cancer. The sample here was PBMCs, taken around atezolizumab (anti-PD-L1) treatment. The chain has TRBV28 and TRBJ2-1; TRBD2 agrees at 14 bases. This chain's CDR3 is CASSFGTSGSHEQFF. The CDR3 DNA is TGTGCCAGCAGTTTTGGGACTAGCGGGAGTCATGAGCAGTTCTTC.